Each of the 7 T cell receptor beta chains below was sequenced from the same sample in a study of T cell clonality in common variable immunodeficiency. The method was immunoSEQ multiplex PCR; TCRdb's version includes in-frame clones alone and lacks a portion of them. The specimen has roughly 34,000 clones, none found just once. Sequenced: peripheral blood mononuclear cells. These receptors were collected from a person aged 18 to 70 in good health.

This clone was found many times. Read coverage stops 3 residues before the CDR3 terminus; the germline J gene supplies the remainder. The chain uses TRBV2 and TRBJ2-7; unclear D gene. CDR3 length equals 12 residues. Trimming removed 1 base at V and 6 bases at J, with 7 bases between. In germline, CDR1 is SNHLY, CDR2 FYNNEI. CDR3 amino acids: CASSEGPREQYF. The part of the CDR3 DNA that was read is TGTGCCAGCAGTGAAGGCCCGCGCGAG.

This clone was counted between two and nine times. The read ends 3 residues early relative to the CDR3; the germline J gene fills the gap. This chain links TRBV19 with TRBJ1-2; D might be TRBD1 (5 bases). The ends were cut back, 3 bases at V and 0 bases at J, with 11 bases in the middle. The CDR3 sequence is 15 residues long. The germline gives CDR1 LNHDA, CDR2 SQIVND (reference sequence). Incomplete CDR3 DNA: TGTGCCAGTAGTATTACAGGCGAAGCTAACTATGGC. Translating gives CASSITGEANYG. In full, the CDR3 reads CASSITGEANYGYTF. Using reference TRBV19 and TRBJ1-2 for the parts outside the CDR3, the full variable domain is DGGITQSPKYLFRKEGQNVTLSCEQNLNHDAMYWYRQDPGQGLRLIYYSQIVNDFQKGDIAEGYSVSREKKESFPLTVTSAQKNPTAFYLCASSITGEANYGYTFGSGTRLTVV.

This clone was seen ten or more times. The read terminates 3 residues before the CDR3 end, so the remaining end is supplied by the germline J gene. The chain joins TRBV29-1 to TRBJ1-2, with 7 bases aligning to TRBD1. Unmatched junction bases numbered 4, after V lost 6 bases and J lost 3 bases. The germline V gene encodes CDR1 SQVTM and CDR2 ANQGSEA. The CDR3 contains 12 residues. The CDR3 DNA, read in part, is TGCAGCGTCGGGACAGCAGACTATGGC. Its protein product is CSVGTADYG. The CDR3 reads in full as CSVGTADYGYTF. Using reference TRBV29-1 and TRBJ1-2 for the parts outside the CDR3, the full variable domain is SAVISQKPSRDICQRGTSLTIQCQVDSQVTMMFWYRQQPGQSLTLIATANQGSEATYESGFVIDKFPISRPNLTFSTLTVSNMSPEDSSIYLCSVGTADYGYTFGSGTRLTVV.

This clone was detected ten times or more. Read data end 3 residues before the CDR3 end; the end is taken from the germline J gene. The V and J genes are TRBV7-6 and TRBJ1-4, with D maybe TRBD1 (5 bases). Trimming stripped 5 bases from V and 8 bases from J, with 15 bases between. The CDR3 is 14 amino acids. In germline, CDR1 is SGHVS, CDR2 FNYEAQ. This CDR3 reads CASSRGGLREKLFF. The CDR3 DNA, read in part, is TGTGCCAGCAGCCGGGGGGGTCTGCGGGAAAAA.

This clone was seen many times. Sequencing ends 3 residues short of the CDR3 end; the germline J gene provides the rest. The V gene is TRBV2, the J gene TRBJ2-3, with 10 nucleotides matching TRBD2. Per germline, CDR1 SNHLY and CDR2 FYNNEI. J lost 4 bases, V lost 6 bases, and 7 bases had no gene match. This CDR3 is built from 15 residues. CDR3 region: CASRVLAGESDTQYF. The covered CDR3 bases are TGTGCCAGCAGGGTTCTAGCGGGAGAGTCAGATACG.

This clone was seen ten or more times. The DNA ends 3 residues before the CDR3 does, and the rest of the CDR3 is filled in from the germline J gene. The chain joins TRBV14 to TRBJ1-1; weak D call: TRBD1 (5 bases). Germline CDR1 is SGHDN and CDR2 is FVKESK. Trimming pared 0 bases from V and 4 bases from J, leaving 12 bases between. This CDR3 contains 15 residues. The CDR3 DNA, read in part, is TGTGCCAGCAGCCAAGACGGGATGGGGCGCACTGAA. This translates into CASSQDGMGRTE. The whole CDR3 region reads CASSQDGMGRTEAFF. The variable domain in full, completed from reference TRBV14 and TRBJ1-1, reads EAGVTQFPSHSVIEKGQTVTLRCDPISGHDNLYWYRRVMGKEIKFLLHFVKESKQDESGMPNNRFLAERTGGTYSTLKVQPAELEDSGVYFCASSQDGMGRTEAFFGQGTRLTVV.

This clone was counted many times. The CDR3 goes on 3 residues after the read ends, and that part is filled in from the germline J gene. The rearrangement links TRBV5-4 to TRBJ1-1, with a possible D match to TRBD1 (5 bases). The germline V and J ends were trimmed by 0 bases and 1 base, with 7 bases remaining between them. The CDR3 extends over 14 amino acids. Looked up from germline, CDR1 is SGHNT and CDR2 is YYREEE (reference sequence). Partial CDR3 DNA: TGTGCCAGCAGCTTGGGGACAAGGAACACTGAA. It translates to CASSLGTRNTE. The entire CDR3 sequence reads CASSLGTRNTEAFF. Using reference TRBV5-4 and TRBJ1-1 for the parts outside the CDR3, the full variable domain is ETGVTQSPTHLIKTRGQQVTLRCSSQSGHNTVSWYQQALGQGPQFIFQYYREEENGRGNFPPRFSGLQFPNYSSELNVNALELDDSALYLCASSLGTRNTEAFFGQGTRLTVV.